Included here is one T cell receptor beta chain sequence, with context. The antigen remains undetermined. The data are from a study of a mutant IDH1 vaccine in newly diagnosed glioma. CDR1 LGHNT and CDR2 FRNRAP come from the germline V gene. V was clipped by 1 base and J by 1 base, with 8 bases between them. The CDR3 consists of 15 residues. Documented time point: week 35, safety follow-up. In every dose of vaccine, 300 ug of mutant IDH1 20-mer peptide was given alongside topical imiquimod. TCRdb's copy holds only in-frame clones and misses some; the assay was immunoSEQ multiplex PCR. This sample has roughly 40,000 clones, with roughly 83% found just once. Study-level points and caveats: Immune responses induced by the vaccine were seen in roughly 93% of patients, spanning multiple MHC alleles.

V gene TRBV12-5 combines with J gene TRBJ1-5, with a weak D call TRBD1 (5 bases). The TCR was taken from a woman aged 45-65 years with glioma. The sequenced sample was PBMCs, obtained from a glioma patient whose treatment included an IDH1 peptide vaccine. The CDR3 loop reads CASGLGGESNQPQHF. CDR3 DNA sequence: TGTGCTAGTGGTTTGGGGGGGGAGAGCAATCAGCCCCAGCATTTT.